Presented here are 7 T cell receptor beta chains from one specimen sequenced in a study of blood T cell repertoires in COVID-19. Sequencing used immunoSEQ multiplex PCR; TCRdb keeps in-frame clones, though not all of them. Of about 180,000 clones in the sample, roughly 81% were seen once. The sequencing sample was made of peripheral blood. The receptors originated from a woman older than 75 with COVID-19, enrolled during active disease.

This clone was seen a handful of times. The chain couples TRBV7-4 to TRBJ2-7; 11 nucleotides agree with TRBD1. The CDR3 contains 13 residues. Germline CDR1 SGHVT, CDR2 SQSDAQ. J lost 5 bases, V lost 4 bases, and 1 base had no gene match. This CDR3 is CASSWTGGHEQYF. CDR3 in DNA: TGTGCCAGCAGCTGGACAGGGGGCCACGAGCAGTACTTC.

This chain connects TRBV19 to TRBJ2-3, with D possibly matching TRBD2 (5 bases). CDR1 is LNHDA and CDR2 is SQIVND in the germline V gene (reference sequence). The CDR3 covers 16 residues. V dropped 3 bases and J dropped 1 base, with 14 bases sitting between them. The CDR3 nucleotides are TGTGCCAGTAGTATGAAGTGGGAGTGGGGCACAGATACGCAGTATTTT. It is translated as CASSMKWEWGTDTQYF.

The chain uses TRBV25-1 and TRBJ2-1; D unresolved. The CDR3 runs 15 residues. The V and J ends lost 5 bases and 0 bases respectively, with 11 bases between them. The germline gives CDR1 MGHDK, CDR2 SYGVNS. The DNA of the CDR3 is TGTGCCAGCAGTCCCCATGCGGACTCCTACAATGAGCAGTTCTTC. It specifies CASSPHADSYNEQFF. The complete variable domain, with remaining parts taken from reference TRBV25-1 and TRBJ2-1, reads EADIYQTPRYLVIGTGKKITLECSQTMGHDKMYWYQQDPGMELHLIHYSYGVNSTEKGDLSSESTVSRIRTEHFPLTLESARPSHTSQYLCASSPHADSYNEQFFGPGTRLTVL.

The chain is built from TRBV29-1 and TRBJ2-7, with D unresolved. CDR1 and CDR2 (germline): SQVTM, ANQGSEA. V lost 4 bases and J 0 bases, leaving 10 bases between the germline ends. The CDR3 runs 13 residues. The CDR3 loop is CSVVTLSSYEQYF. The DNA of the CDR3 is TGCAGCGTTGTGACACTCAGCTCCTACGAGCAGTACTTC.

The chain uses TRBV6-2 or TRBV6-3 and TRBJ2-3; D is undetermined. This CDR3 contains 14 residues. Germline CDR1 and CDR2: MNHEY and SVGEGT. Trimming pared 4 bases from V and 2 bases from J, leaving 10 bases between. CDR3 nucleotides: TGTGCCAGCAGTTTATACACACCCACAGATACGCAGTATTTT. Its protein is CASSLYTPTDTQYF.

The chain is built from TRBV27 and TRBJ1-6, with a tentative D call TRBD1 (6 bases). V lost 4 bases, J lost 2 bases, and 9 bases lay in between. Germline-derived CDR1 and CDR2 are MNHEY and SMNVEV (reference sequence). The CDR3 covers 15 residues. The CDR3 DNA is TGTGCCAGCAGTTCCGGACAGACCTATAATTCACCCCTCCACTTT. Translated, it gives CASSSGQTYNSPLHF.

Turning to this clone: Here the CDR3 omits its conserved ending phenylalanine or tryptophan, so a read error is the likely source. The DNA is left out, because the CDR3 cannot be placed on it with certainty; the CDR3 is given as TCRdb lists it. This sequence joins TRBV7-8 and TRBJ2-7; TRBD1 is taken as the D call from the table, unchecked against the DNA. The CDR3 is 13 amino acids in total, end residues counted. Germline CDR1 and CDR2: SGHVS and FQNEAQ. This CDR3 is CASSLAEGAIQSI.